This TCR beta chain was recorded in a study of cytomegalovirus exposure and HLA in healthy donors. 60 Vbeta and 13 Jbeta primers were used in PCR. The assay was immunoSEQ multiplex PCR, and TCRdb's table has in-frame clones only and misses some. The data hold 110,000 to 150,000 clones, with roughly three quarters observed a single time. The CDR3 spans 15 residues. V lost 0 bases and J lost 5; bases outside the gene matches: 4. From germline, CDR1 is KGHSH and CDR2 LQKENI. The sequenced sample consisted of PBMCs. The chain joins TRBV18 to TRBJ2-7, with 10 bases matching TRBD1. This TCR was recovered from a man in his sixties in good health and CMV-seronegative. The CDR3 is CASSPPGQGYHEQYF. CDR3 sequence (DNA): TGTGCCAGCTCACCACCGGGACAGGGGTATCACGAGCAGTACTTC.